This T cell receptor beta chain was observed in a study of shared clonotypes between healthy human individuals. Whole-study context: Donor ages ranged 18 to 49 years: a couple of women, a few men. Study results and limitations: Non-shared clonotypes had lower generation probabilities than those shared by all four donors. An effect of sequencing depth on clonotype sharing among donors was expected.

Sequencing used immunoSEQ multiplex PCR; TCRdb keeps in-frame clones, though not all of them. The sample has hundreds of thousands of clones, about 96% seen once. For this clone: Its antigen is still unknown.

Losses at the gene ends were 4 bases for V and 6 bases for J; bases not matched to a gene: 7. CDR1 is SEHNR, CDR2 FQNEAQ, per germline (reference sequence). This CDR3 has 15 residues. CD45RO-negative, CCR7-positively selected cells formed the naive CD8 fraction, excluding terminally differentiated effector memory CD45RA+ cells. Free of recent acute infections or vaccinations, the donors were healthy HIV-negative adults. The chain is built from TRBV7-9 and TRBJ2-1, with TRBD1 matching over 9 bases. The sequence was obtained from a man aged 25-45 years in good health. The material sequenced was naive CD8+ T cells sorted from blood. The CDR3 is CASSSRTGEINEQFF. The CDR3 DNA reads as TGTGCCAGCAGCTCCAGGACAGGGGAAATCAATGAGCAGTTCTTC.